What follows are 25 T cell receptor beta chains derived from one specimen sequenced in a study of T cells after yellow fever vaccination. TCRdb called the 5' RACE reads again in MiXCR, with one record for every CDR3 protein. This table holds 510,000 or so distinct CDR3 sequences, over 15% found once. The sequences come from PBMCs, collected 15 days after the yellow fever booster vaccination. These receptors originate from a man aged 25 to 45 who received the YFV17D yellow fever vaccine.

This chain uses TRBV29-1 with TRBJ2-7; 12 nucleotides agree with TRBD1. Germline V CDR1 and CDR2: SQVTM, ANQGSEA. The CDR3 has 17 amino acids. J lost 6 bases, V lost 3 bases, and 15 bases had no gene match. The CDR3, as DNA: TGCAGCGTTGAGATAATACCCCCGGGACAGGGGGCCTTCGAGCAGTACTTC. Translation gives CSVEIIPPGQGAFEQYF.

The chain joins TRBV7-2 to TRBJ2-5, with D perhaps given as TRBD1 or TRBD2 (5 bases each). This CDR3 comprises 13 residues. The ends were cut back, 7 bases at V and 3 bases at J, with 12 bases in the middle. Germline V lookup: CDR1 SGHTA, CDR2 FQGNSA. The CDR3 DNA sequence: TGTGCCAGCATCCTCCGGGGCGAAGAGACCCAGTACTTC. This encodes CASILRGEETQYF.

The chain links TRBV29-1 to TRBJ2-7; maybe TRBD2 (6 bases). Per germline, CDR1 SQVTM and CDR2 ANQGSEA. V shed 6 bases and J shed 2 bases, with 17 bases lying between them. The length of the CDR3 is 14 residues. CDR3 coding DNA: TGCAGCGTGGGGGACTTCAGTGGCACCTACGAGCAGTACTTC. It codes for CSVGDFSGTYEQYF.

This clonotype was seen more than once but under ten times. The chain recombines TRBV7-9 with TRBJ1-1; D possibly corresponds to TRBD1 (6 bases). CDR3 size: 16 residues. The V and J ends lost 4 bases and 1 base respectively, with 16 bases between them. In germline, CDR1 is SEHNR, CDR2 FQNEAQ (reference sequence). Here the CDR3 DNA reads TGTGCCAGCAGCTCCTTCACAGGGAATCGGAACACTGAAGCTTTCTTT. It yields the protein CASSSFTGNRNTEAFF.

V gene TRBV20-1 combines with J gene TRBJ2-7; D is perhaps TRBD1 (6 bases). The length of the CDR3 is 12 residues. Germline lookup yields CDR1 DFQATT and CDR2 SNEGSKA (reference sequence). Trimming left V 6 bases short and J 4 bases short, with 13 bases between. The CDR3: CSARPGAYEQYF. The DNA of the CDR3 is TGCAGTGCCAGACCAGGGGCGTACGAGCAGTACTTC.

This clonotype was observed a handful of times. The CDR3 is CASSLESSASGRGEQYF. The CDR3 DNA reads as TGTGCCAGCAGCTTAGAGTCTTCGGCTAGCGGGAGGGGCGAGCAGTACTTC. The chain has TRBV11-2 and TRBJ2-7; 12 bases agree with TRBD2. This CDR3 is 17 amino acids long. V lost 0 bases, J lost 6 bases, and 9 bases stayed unmatched. Germline CDR1 and CDR2: SGHAT and FQNNGV.

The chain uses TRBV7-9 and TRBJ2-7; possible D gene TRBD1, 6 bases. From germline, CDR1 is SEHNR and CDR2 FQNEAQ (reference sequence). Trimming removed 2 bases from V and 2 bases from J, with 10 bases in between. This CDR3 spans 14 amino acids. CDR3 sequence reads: CASSLNNRAYEQYF. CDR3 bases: TGTGCCAGCAGCTTAAATAACAGGGCCTACGAGCAGTACTTC.

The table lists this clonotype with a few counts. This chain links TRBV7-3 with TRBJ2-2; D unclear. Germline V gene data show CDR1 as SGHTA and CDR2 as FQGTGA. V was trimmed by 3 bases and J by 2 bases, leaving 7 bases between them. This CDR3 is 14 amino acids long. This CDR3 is CASSLSQNTGELFF. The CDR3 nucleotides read TGTGCCAGCAGCTTGTCCCAAAACACCGGGGAGCTGTTTTTT.

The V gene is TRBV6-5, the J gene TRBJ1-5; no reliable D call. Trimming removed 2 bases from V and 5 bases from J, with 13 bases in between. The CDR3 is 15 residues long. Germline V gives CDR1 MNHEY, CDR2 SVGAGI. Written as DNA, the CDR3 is TGTGCCAGCAGTTACACCCGTGGGTTCGATCAGCCCCAGCATTTT. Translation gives CASSYTRGFDQPQHF.

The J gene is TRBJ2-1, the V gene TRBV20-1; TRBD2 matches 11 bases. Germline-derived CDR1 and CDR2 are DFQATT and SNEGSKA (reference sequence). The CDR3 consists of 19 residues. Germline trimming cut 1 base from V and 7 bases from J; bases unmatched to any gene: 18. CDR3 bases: TGCAGTGCTAGAGCAGTTCACCTTTTAGCGGGAGGGCCGTTTAATGAGCAGTTCTTC. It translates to CSARAVHLLAGGPFNEQFF.

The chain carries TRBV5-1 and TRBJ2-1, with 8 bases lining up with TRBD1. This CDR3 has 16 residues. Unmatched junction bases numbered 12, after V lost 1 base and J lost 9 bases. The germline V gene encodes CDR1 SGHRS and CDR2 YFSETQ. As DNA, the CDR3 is TGCGCCAGCAGCTTGCCCCGACAGGGGACGGTTAGTGAGCAGTTCTTC. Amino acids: CASSLPRQGTVSEQFF.

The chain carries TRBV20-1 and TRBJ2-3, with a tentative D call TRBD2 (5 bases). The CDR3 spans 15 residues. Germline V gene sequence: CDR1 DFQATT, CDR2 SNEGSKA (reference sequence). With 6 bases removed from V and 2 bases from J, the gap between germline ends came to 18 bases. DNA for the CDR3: TGCAGTGCCTTCTTACTAGGCAAGAACACAGATACGCAGTATTTT. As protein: CSAFLLGKNTDTQYF.

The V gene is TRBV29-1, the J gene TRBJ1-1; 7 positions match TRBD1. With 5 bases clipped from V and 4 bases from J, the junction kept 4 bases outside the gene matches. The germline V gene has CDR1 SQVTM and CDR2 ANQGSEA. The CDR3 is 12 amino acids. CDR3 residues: CSVLPGGTEAFF. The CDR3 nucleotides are TGCAGCGTTCTTCCAGGGGGCACTGAAGCTTTCTTT.

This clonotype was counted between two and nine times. The CDR3: CASTSGMVYEQYF. For the CDR3, the DNA is TGTGCCAGCACTAGCGGGATGGTCTACGAGCAGTACTTC. V and J are TRBV27 and TRBJ2-7, with TRBD2 matching 9 bases. The germline V gene has CDR1 MNHEY and CDR2 SMNVEV (reference sequence). After removal of 7 bases from V and 3 bases from J, the junction contained 4 bases not matched to a gene. The length of the CDR3 is 13 residues.

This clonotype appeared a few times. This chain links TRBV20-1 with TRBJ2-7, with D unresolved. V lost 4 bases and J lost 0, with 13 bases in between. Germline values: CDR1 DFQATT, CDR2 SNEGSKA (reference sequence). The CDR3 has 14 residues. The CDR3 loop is CSATYLVSSYEQYF. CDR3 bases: TGCAGTGCTACGTATTTGGTAAGCTCCTACGAGCAGTACTTC.

CDR3 coding DNA: TGTGCCAGCAGCATGTTAGCGGGAGGGAGCTCCTACGAGCAGTACTTC. The encoded protein is CASSMLAGGSSYEQYF. The chain links TRBV7-9 to TRBJ2-7, with 11 bases matching TRBD2. Per germline, CDR1 SEHNR and CDR2 FQNEAQ (reference sequence). The CDR3 contains 16 residues. Unmatched junction bases numbered 6, after V lost 5 bases and J lost 0 bases.

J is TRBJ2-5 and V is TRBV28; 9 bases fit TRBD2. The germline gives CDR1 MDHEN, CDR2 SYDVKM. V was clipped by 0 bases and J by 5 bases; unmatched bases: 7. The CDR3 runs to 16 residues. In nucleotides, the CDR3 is TGTGCCAGCAGTTTATGGTATAGCGGGAGCAAGGAGACCCAGTACTTC. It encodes CASSLWYSGSKETQYF.

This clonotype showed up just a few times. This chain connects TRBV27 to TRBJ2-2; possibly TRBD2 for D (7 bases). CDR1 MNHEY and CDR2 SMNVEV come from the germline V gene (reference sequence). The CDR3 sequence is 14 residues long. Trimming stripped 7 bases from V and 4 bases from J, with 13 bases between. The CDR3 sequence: CASTRGGGTGELFF. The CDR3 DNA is TGTGCCAGCACCCGGGGAGGGGGCACCGGGGAGCTGTTTTTT.

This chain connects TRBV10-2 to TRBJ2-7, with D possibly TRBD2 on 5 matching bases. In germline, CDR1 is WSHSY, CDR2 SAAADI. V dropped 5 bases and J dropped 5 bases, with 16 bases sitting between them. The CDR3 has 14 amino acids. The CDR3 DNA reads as TGCGCCAGCAGTCAGACCGCCATCGGGAACGAGCAGTACTTC. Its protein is CASSQTAIGNEQYF.

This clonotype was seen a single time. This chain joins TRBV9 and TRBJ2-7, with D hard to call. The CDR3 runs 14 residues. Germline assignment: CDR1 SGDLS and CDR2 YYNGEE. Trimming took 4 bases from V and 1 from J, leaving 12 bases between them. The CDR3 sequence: CASSPKPPSYEQYF. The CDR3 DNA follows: TGTGCCAGCAGCCCGAAACCTCCATCCTACGAGCAGTACTTC.

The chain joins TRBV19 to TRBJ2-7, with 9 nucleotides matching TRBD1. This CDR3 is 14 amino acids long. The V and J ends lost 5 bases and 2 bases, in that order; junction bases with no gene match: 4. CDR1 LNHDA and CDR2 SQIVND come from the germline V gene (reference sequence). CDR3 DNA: TGTGCCAGTAGTCAACAGGGGGCGGCCTACGAGCAGTACTTC. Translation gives CASSQQGAAYEQYF.

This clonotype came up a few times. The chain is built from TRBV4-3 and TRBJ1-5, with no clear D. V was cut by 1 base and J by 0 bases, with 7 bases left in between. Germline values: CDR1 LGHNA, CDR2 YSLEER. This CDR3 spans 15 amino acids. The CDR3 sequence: CASSQGGNSNQPQHF. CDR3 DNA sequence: TGCGCCAGCAGCCAAGGGGGTAATAGCAATCAGCCCCAGCATTTT.

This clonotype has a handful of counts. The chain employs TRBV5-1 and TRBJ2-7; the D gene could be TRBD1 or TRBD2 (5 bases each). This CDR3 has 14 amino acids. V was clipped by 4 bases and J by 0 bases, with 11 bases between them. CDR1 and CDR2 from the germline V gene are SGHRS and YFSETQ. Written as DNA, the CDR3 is TGCGCCAGCAGCGTCCAGAGGGGCTCCTACGAGCAGTACTTC. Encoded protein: CASSVQRGSYEQYF.

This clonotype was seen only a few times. The CDR3 bases are TGTGCCTGGAGTTGGGAGAGCCCCCCGTTCTTC. Protein product: CAWSWESPPFF. The chain recombines TRBV30 with TRBJ2-1; weak D call: TRBD2 (5 bases). V gave up 2 bases and J gave up 15 bases, with 14 bases separating them. Germline V gene lookup returns CDR1 GTSNPN and CDR2 SVGIG (reference sequence). The CDR3 has 11 residues.

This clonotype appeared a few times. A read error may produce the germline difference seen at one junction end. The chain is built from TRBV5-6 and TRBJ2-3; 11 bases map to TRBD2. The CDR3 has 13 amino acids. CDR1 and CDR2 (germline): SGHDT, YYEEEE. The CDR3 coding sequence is TGTGCCAGCAGCTTGGTGGACGGGACTAGCGGAGCCTTT. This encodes CASSLVDGTSGAF.